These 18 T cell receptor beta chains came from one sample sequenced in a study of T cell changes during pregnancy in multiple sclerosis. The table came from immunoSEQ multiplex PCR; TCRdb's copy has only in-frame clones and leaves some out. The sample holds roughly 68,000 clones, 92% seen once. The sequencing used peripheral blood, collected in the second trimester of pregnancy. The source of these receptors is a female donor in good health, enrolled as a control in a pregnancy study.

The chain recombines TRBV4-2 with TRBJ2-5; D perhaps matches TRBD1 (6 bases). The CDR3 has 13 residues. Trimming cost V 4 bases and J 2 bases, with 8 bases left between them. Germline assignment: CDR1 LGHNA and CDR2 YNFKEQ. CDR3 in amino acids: CASSPGQQETQYF. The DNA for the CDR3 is TGTGCCAGCAGCCCCGGACAGCAAGAGACCCAGTACTTC.

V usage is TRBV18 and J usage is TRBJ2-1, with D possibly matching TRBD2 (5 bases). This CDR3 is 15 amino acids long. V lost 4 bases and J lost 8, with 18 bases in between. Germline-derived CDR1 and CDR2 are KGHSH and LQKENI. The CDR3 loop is CASSLQGRGVYEQFF. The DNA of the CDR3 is TGTGCCAGCTCACTCCAAGGGAGAGGTGTGTATGAGCAGTTCTTC.

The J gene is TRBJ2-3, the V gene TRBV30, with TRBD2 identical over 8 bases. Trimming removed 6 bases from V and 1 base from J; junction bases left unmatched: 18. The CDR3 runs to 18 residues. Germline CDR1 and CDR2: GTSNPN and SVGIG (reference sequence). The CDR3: CACALTLGGRHGTDTQYF. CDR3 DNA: TGTGCCTGCGCTCTTACCCTAGGCGGGAGGCACGGCACAGATACGCAGTATTTT.

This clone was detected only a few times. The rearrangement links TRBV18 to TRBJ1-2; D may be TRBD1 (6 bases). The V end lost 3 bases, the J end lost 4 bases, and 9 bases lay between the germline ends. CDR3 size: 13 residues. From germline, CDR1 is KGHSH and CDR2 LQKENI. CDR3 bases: TGTGCCAGCTCACCTGACAGGTCCTATGGCTACACCTTC. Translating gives CASSPDRSYGYTF. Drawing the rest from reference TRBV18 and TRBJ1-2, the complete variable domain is NAGVMQNPRHLVRRRGQEARLRCSPMKGHSHVYWYRQLPEEGLKFMVYLQKENIIDESGMPKERFSAEFPKEGPSILRIQQVVRGDSAAYFCASSPDRSYGYTFGSGTRLTVV.

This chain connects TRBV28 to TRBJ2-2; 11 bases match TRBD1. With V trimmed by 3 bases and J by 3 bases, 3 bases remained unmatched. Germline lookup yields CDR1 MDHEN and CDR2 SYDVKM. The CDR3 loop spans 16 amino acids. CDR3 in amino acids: CASSFGDRGYTGELFF. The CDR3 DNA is TGTGCCAGCAGTTTTGGGGACAGGGGGTACACCGGGGAGCTGTTTTTT. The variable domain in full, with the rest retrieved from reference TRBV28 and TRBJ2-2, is DVKVTQSSRYLVKRTGEKVFLECVQDMDHENMFWYRQDPGLGLRLIYFSYDVKMKEKGDIPEGYSVSREKKERFSLILESASTNQTSMYLCASSFGDRGYTGELFFGEGSRLTVL.

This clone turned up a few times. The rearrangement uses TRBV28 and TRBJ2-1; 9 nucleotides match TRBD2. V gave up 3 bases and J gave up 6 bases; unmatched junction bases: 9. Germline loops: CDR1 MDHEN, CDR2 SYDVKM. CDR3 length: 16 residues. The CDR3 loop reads CASSLRVGRGGNEQFF. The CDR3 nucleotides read TGTGCCAGCAGTTTGAGAGTGGGGCGGGGGGGCAATGAGCAGTTCTTC.

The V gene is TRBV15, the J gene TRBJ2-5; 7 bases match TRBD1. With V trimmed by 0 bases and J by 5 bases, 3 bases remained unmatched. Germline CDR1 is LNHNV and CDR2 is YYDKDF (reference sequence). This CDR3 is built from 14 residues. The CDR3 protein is CATSRDRGRETQYF. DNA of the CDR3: TGTGCCACCAGCAGAGATAGGGGGCGGGAGACCCAGTACTTC.

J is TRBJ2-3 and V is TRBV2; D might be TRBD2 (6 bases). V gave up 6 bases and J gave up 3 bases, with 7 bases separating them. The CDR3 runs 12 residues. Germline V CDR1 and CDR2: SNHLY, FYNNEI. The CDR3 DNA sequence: TGTGCCAGCAGCGGGGGAACAGATACGCAGTATTTT. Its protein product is CASSGGTDTQYF.

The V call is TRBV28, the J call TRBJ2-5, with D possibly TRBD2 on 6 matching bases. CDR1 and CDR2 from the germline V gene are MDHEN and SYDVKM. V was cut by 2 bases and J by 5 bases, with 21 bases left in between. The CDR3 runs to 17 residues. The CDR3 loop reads CASSLGRRRLGRETQYF. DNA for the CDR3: TGTGCCAGCAGTTTAGGGAGGCGGAGGCTTGGGAGGGAGACCCAGTACTTC.

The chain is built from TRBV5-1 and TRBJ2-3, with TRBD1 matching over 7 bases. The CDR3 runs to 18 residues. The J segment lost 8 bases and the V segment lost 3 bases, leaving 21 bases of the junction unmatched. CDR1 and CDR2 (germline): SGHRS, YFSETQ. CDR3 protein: CASSSLIPSMVRQGTQYF. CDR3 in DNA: TGCGCCAGCAGCTCCCTAATCCCGTCGATGGTTCGACAGGGTACGCAGTATTTT.

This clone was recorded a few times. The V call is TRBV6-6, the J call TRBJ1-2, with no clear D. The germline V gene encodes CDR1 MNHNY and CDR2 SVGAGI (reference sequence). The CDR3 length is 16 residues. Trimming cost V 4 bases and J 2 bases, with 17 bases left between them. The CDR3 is CASSSYTVLTNYGYTF. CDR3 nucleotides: TGTGCCAGCAGTTCATACACGGTACTAACCAACTATGGCTACACCTTC.

The CDR3 sequence is CASSLAGFPGNTIYF. CDR3 in DNA: TGTGCCAGCAGCTTAGCCGGGTTTCCTGGAAACACCATATATTTT. The genes are TRBV7-2 and TRBJ1-3; no clear D. The length of the CDR3 is 15 residues. Germline CDR1 SGHTA, CDR2 FQGNSA. Trimming stripped 0 bases from V and 2 bases from J, with 8 bases between.

The DNA for the CDR3 is TGCGCCAGCAGCCAAGCCCGGACTGCAACTAATGAAAAACTGTTTTTT. This sequence encodes CASSQARTATNEKLFF. The rearrangement uses TRBV4-1 and TRBJ1-4; D not certain. V was pared by 1 base and J by 0 bases, with 9 bases between. Germline V gene data show CDR1 as MGHRA and CDR2 as YSYEKL. The CDR3 contains 16 residues.

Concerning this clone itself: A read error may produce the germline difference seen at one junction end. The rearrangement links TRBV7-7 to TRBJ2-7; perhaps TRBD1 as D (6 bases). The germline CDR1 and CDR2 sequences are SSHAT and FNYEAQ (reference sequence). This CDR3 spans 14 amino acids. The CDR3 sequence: CASSLGRGTYEQYF. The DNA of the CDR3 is TGTGCTAGCAGCTTGGGCAGGGGAACGTACGAGCAGTACTTC.

The CDR3 protein is CASSAYRGSYEQYF. The CDR3 coding sequence is TGTGCCAGCAGTGCGTACAGGGGCTCCTACGAGCAGTACTTC. V gene TRBV28 combines with J gene TRBJ2-7; 7 bases fit TRBD1. Germline CDR1 MDHEN, CDR2 SYDVKM. This CDR3 spans 14 amino acids. V trimming: 5 bases; J trimming: 0 bases; junction bases outside the gene matches: 4.

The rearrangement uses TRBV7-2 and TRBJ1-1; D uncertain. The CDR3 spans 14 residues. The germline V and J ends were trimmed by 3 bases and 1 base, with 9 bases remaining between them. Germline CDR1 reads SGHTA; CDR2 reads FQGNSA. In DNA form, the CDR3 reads TGTGCCAGCAGCTTCGGGCGGGGGAACACTGAAGCTTTCTTT. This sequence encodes CASSFGRGNTEAFF.

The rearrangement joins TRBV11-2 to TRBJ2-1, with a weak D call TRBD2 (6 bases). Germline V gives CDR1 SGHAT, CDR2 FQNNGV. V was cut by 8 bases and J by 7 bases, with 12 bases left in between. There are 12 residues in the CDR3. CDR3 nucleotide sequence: TGTGCCAGCGACTACGGGGGAAATGAGCAGTTCTTC. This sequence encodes CASDYGGNEQFF.

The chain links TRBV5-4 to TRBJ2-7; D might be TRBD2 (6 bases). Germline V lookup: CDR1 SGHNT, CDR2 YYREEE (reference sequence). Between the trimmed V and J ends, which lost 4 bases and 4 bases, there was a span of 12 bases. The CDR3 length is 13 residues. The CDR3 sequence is CASSPTSGYEQYF. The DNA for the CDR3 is TGTGCCAGCAGCCCGACTAGTGGGTACGAGCAGTACTTC. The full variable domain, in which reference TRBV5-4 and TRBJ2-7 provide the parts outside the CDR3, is ETGVTQSPTHLIKTRGQQVTLRCSSQSGHNTVSWYQQALGQGPQFIFQYYREEENGRGNFPPRFSGLQFPNYSSELNVNALELDDSALYLCASSPTSGYEQYFGPGTRLTVT.